This T cell receptor (beta chain) was recorded in a study of neurological immune-mediated disorders. TCRdb independently ran MiXCR on the 5' RACE reads; one entry per CDR3 protein. The sample lists about 55,000 distinct CDR3 sequences; over 3.5% were seen once. The table lists this clonotype with many counts. The CDR3 has 14 residues. Germline values: CDR1 SEHNR, CDR2 FQNEAQ (reference sequence). The V gene lost 1 base and the J gene lost 2 bases, with 7 bases spanning the gap. V gene TRBV7-9 combines with J gene TRBJ2-3; D remains ambiguous. This clonotype was sampled from a woman between 35 and 50 years old with multiple sclerosis. What was sequenced was CD4+ T cells from blood. The CDR3 DNA is TGTGCCAGCAGCTTAGGTCTAGACACAGATACGCAGTATTTT. This translates into CASSLGLDTDTQYF.